These 24 T cell receptor beta chains share one sample of origin, sequenced in a study of T cells in Graves' hyperthyroidism and ophthalmopathy. TCR beta CDR3 sequences were amplified from RNA transcripts. During a first-round RT-PCR of the TCR CDR3, the HTBI primer set was used. TCRdb ran MiXCR on the multiplex PCR reads and lists one entry per CDR3 protein. This sample has 200,000 to 250,000 distinct CDR3 sequences, with 16% found just once. Material for sequencing was blood. The source of these receptors is a woman in her late teens or twenties with Graves' ophthalmopathy.

This clonotype was observed at least ten times. The genes are TRBV19 and TRBJ2-5; 8 nucleotides agree with TRBD1. The CDR3 length is 14 residues. Per the germline V gene, CDR1 is LNHDA and CDR2 is SQIVND (reference sequence). Germline trimming cut 6 bases from V and 3 bases from J; bases unmatched to any gene: 6. CDR3 sequence reads: CASSRDRGKETQYF. The CDR3 region has the DNA TGTGCCAGTAGCCGCGACAGGGGAAAAGAGACCCAGTACTTC.

This clonotype showed up just a few times. The V and J genes are TRBV7-9 and TRBJ2-5; tentatively, D is TRBD1 (5 bases). This CDR3 region has 15 residues. V was cut by 4 bases and J by 2 bases, with 14 bases left in between. CDR1 is SEHNR, CDR2 FQNEAQ, per germline (reference sequence). CDR3 sequence (DNA): TGTGCCAGCAGCTCAGCCCCCCAGGGACAAGAGACCCAGTACTTC. Translated: CASSSAPQGQETQYF.

This clonotype has a count of ten or more. This chain links TRBV30 with TRBJ1-2; D perhaps matches TRBD1 (5 bases). The CDR3 length is 15 residues. Per germline, CDR1 GTSNPN and CDR2 SVGIG (reference sequence). The V end was cut by 0 bases, the J end by 5 bases, with 16 bases between. The CDR3 here is CAWSVAGLGSYGYTF. DNA of the CDR3: TGTGCCTGGAGTGTGGCGGGGCTCGGCTCTTATGGCTACACCTTC.

J is TRBJ2-1 and V is TRBV10-3; 7 bases are a match to TRBD2. Germline CDR1 and CDR2: ENHRY and SYGVKD. The CDR3 totals 18 residues. V trimming: 6 bases; J trimming: 5 bases; junction bases outside the gene matches: 19. CDR3: CAISPKGPGRGSNNEQFF. Written as DNA, the CDR3 is TGTGCCATCAGCCCCAAAGGGCCCGGGCGGGGGAGCAACAATGAGCAGTTCTTC.

The V call is TRBV7-9, the J call TRBJ2-1; TRBD2 aligns across 10 bases. The J segment lost 6 bases and the V segment lost 3 bases, leaving 5 bases of the junction unmatched. CDR3 size: 15 residues. In germline, CDR1 is SEHNR, CDR2 FQNEAQ (reference sequence). The CDR3 reads CASSFTSGDSNEQFF. CDR3 sequence (DNA): TGTGCCAGCAGCTTTACTAGCGGGGATAGCAATGAGCAGTTCTTC. The whole variable domain, remainder taken from reference TRBV7-9 and TRBJ2-1, is DTGVSQNPRHKITKRGQNVTFRCDPISEHNRLYWYRQTLGQGPEFLTYFQNEAQLEKSRLLSDRFSAERPKGSFSTLEIQRTEQGDSAMYLCASSFTSGDSNEQFFGPGTRLTVL.

This clonotype was picked up many times. The chain is built from TRBV6-2 or TRBV6-3 and TRBJ2-7, with 7 nucleotides matching TRBD1. V was clipped by 6 bases and J by 6 bases; unmatched bases: 11. Germline CDR1 and CDR2: MNHEY and SVGEGT. The CDR3 has 14 amino acids. The CDR3 DNA reads TGTGCCAGCAGACCTCCGGGACAGCCTCCCGAGCAGTACTTC. Translated: CASRPPGQPPEQYF.

This clonotype was picked up many times. J is TRBJ1-5 and V is TRBV20-1; 8 bases align to TRBD1. CDR1 DFQATT and CDR2 SNEGSKA come from the germline V gene (reference sequence). The V segment lost 2 bases and the J segment 6 bases; nucleotides outside the gene matches: 12. The CDR3 loop spans 16 amino acids. The CDR3 reads CSARTIGQGGGQPQHF. Here the CDR3 DNA reads TGCAGTGCTAGAACGATCGGACAGGGAGGGGGTCAGCCCCAGCATTTT.

This clonotype occurred a few times. The V and J genes are TRBV13 and TRBJ2-1, with D maybe TRBD1 (5 bases). Germline lookup yields CDR1 PRHDT and CDR2 FYEKMQ (reference sequence). The CDR3 length is 16 residues. Trimming left V 5 bases short and J 9 bases short, with 23 bases between. CDR3 sequence (DNA): TGTGCCAGCAGCCGCACTAATGGGGCTTGGGTCGGTGAGCAGTTCTTC. It specifies CASSRTNGAWVGEQFF.

This clonotype was detected ten times or more. V gene TRBV28 combines with J gene TRBJ1-2; the D gene is possibly TRBD1 (5 bases). Germline-derived CDR1 and CDR2 are MDHEN and SYDVKM. The CDR3 runs 18 residues. V dropped 1 base and J dropped 3 bases, with 21 bases sitting between them. Written as DNA, the CDR3 is TGTGCCAGCAGTTTATATGGGCAGGGTCGGGTTGAAGACTATGGCTACACCTTC. Protein product: CASSLYGQGRVEDYGYTF.

This clonotype has ten or more counts. The chain has TRBV28 and TRBJ1-2, with TRBD1 matching over 8 bases. Germline V gene sequence: CDR1 MDHEN, CDR2 SYDVKM. The J segment lost 7 bases and the V segment lost 3 bases, leaving 4 bases of the junction unmatched. This CDR3 spans 13 amino acids. For the CDR3, the DNA is TGTGCCAGCAGTTTTATCGGGACAGGTGGCTACACCTTC. As protein: CASSFIGTGGYTF.

This clonotype was detected many times. This chain uses TRBV7-2 with TRBJ2-1, with D possibly matching TRBD2 (6 bases). Trimming left V 5 bases short and J 6 bases short, with 23 bases between. Germline assignment: CDR1 SGHTA and CDR2 FQGNSA. The CDR3 runs 17 residues. CDR3 sequence: CASSRGFSGARINEQFF. The CDR3 DNA reads TGTGCCAGCAGCCGAGGTTTTTCGGGAGCCCGTATCAATGAGCAGTTCTTC. The whole variable domain, filled in from reference TRBV7-2 and TRBJ2-1, reads GAGVSQSPSNKVTEKGKDVELRCDPISGHTALYWYRQSLGQGLEFLIYFQGNSAPDKSGLPSDRFSAERTGGSVSTLTIQRTQQEDSAVYLCASSRGFSGARINEQFFGPGTRLTVL.

In the case of this clonotype: This may arise from a read error, as a much more abundant clone is one base away. The rearrangement uses TRBV9 and TRBJ2-3, with 12 nucleotides matching TRBD2. With V trimmed by 1 base and J by 4 bases, 10 bases remained unmatched. Germline V gives CDR1 SGDLS, CDR2 YYNGEE. The CDR3 consists of 18 residues. In DNA, the CDR3 is TGTGCCAGCAGCGTACCAGGAGTGAGACTAGCGGGGGCAGATACGCAGTATTTT. It codes for CASSVPGVRLAGADTQYF.

V and J are TRBV19 and TRBJ1-5; D possibly corresponds to TRBD1 (6 bases). CDR1 and CDR2 (germline): LNHDA, SQIVND (reference sequence). The CDR3 sequence is 13 residues long. V was clipped by 3 bases and J by 6 bases, with 9 bases between them. Here the CDR3 DNA reads TGTGCCAGTAGTATCAGGGGAGCTCAGCCCCAGCATTTT. It codes for CASSIRGAQPQHF.

This chain joins TRBV29-1 and TRBJ2-1; TRBD2 agrees at 14 bases. The V and J ends lost 6 bases and 6 bases, in that order; junction bases with no gene match: 13. The CDR3 spans 17 residues. Germline V lookup: CDR1 SQVTM, CDR2 ANQGSEA. The chain's CDR3 is CSVSYPGTSGGFNEQFF. The CDR3 DNA follows: TGCAGCGTCTCCTACCCCGGGACTAGCGGGGGTTTCAATGAGCAGTTCTTC.

This clonotype has at least ten counts. The CDR3 loop reads CSVRGATNEKLFF. The CDR3 DNA is TGCAGCGTGAGGGGGGCAACTAATGAAAAACTGTTTTTT. This sequence joins TRBV29-1 and TRBJ1-4; possibly TRBD1 for D (6 bases). Germline assignment: CDR1 SQVTM and CDR2 ANQGSEA. Trimming took 6 bases from V and 0 from J, leaving 8 bases between them. The CDR3 consists of 13 residues.

This clonotype came up many times. The V gene is TRBV12-3 or TRBV12-4, the J gene TRBJ2-1; 10 bases fit TRBD1. This CDR3 is 12 amino acids long. V shed 5 bases and J 14 bases; nucleotides not matched to a gene: 6. The CDR3 protein is CASSQFGTGEFF. CDR3 nucleotide sequence: TGTGCCAGCAGTCAGTTCGGGACAGGGGAGTTCTTC.

This clonotype was seen at least ten times. The chain is built from TRBV11-2 and TRBJ2-7, with 9 bases aligning to TRBD2. With 1 base clipped from V and 2 bases from J, the junction kept 6 bases outside the gene matches. The germline CDR1 and CDR2 sequences are SGHAT and FQNNGV. CDR3 length: 16 residues. Here the CDR3 DNA reads TGTGCCAGCAGCTTAGGACTAGCGGAGCCGGCCTACGAGCAGTACTTC. Amino acids: CASSLGLAEPAYEQYF.

The sample holds many counts of this clonotype. The CDR3 loop reads CSVHIPGQGEYEQYF. The CDR3 DNA reads as TGCAGCGTTCACATACCGGGACAGGGGGAGTACGAGCAGTACTTC. The chain joins TRBV29-1 to TRBJ2-7; TRBD1 matches at 11 bases. Looked up from germline, CDR1 is SQVTM and CDR2 is ANQGSEA. CDR3 size: 15 residues. V dropped 5 bases and J dropped 4; count of bases not matched to a gene: 10.

J is TRBJ2-1 and V is TRBV11-2; 12 bases map to TRBD2. The CDR3 runs to 17 residues. Germline CDR1 and CDR2: SGHAT and FQNNGV. J gave up 4 bases and V 5 bases, and 9 bases lay outside the gene matches. The CDR3 nucleotides read TGTGCCAGCAGCGGCCGACTAGCGGGAGCCGGATACAATGAGCAGTTCTTC. This gives the protein CASSGRLAGAGYNEQFF.

This chain links TRBV7-3 with TRBJ2-3, with TRBD2 identical over 12 bases. Germline V gene data show CDR1 as SGHTA and CDR2 as FQGTGA. J lost 4 bases, V lost 5 bases, and 10 bases had no gene match. The CDR3 is made up of 17 amino acids. As DNA, the CDR3 is TGTGCCAGCAGCCCGTCTAGCGGGGGGGCATCGCCAGATACGCAGTATTTT. It yields the protein CASSPSSGGASPDTQYF.

A remark on this clonotype: This clone may be a read error of a much larger clone one base away. The rearrangement joins TRBV4-1 to TRBJ2-7; 11 nucleotides match TRBD2. Germline V gene sequence: CDR1 MGHRA, CDR2 YSYEKL. This CDR3 region has 17 residues. V was pared by 0 bases and J by 2 bases, with 6 bases of the junction left unmatched. In DNA form, the CDR3 reads TGCGCCAGCAGCCAAGAATCGGGGACTAGCGGAACCTACGAGCAGTACTTC. Translating it yields CASSQESGTSGTYEQYF.

This clonotype was counted ten times or more. The V gene is TRBV6-5, the J gene TRBJ2-7, with 7 bases lining up with TRBD1. CDR3 length: 18 amino acids. Trimming at V came to 0 bases and at J to 2 bases, leaving 13 bases not matched to a gene. The germline CDR1 and CDR2 sequences are MNHEY and SVGAGI. The CDR3 loop is CASSYSINLQGRTYEQYF. The CDR3 DNA is TGTGCCAGCAGTTACTCCATTAACCTACAGGGGAGAACCTACGAGCAGTACTTC.

This clonotype was observed many times. The rearrangement uses TRBV11-2 and TRBJ1-2, with D perhaps matching TRBD1 (6 bases). The V end was cut by 2 bases, the J end by 4 bases, with 17 bases between. This CDR3 region has 16 residues. Looked up from germline, CDR1 is SGHAT and CDR2 is FQNNGV. CDR3 protein: CASSLRLGGSIYGYTF. The CDR3 coding sequence is TGTGCCAGCAGCTTACGGTTGGGGGGCTCGATCTATGGCTACACCTTC.

This clonotype was observed at least ten times. The chain joins TRBV2 to TRBJ1-3, with D unclear. V lost 0 bases and J lost 0, with 12 bases in between. Germline CDR1 is SNHLY and CDR2 is FYNNEI. The CDR3 contains 17 residues. CDR3 nucleotides: TGTGCCAGCAGTGAAGCGCTTCGGGTGAGCTCTGGAAACACCATATATTTT. This encodes CASSEALRVSSGNTIYF. Variable domain in full (rest from reference TRBV2 and TRBJ1-3): EPEVTQTPSHQVTQMGQEVILRCVPISNHLYFYWYRQILGQKVEFLVSFYNNEISEKSEIFDDQFSVERPDGSNFTLKIRSTKLEDSAMYFCASSEALRVSSGNTIYFGEGSWLTVV.